Following are 30 T cell receptor beta chains from one sample sequenced in a study of OX40 agonist ivuxolimab in advanced cancers. Library preparation was by the immunoSEQ multiplex PCR assay. The clones in this table, taken by TCRdb from immuneACCESS, are in-frame only. Not every clone is retained; where verified, under half of the shortfall comes from an unresolved V gene, and the cause of the rest is unknown. For this sample there are tens of thousands of clones; roughly 86% appear just once. Approximately 0.72% of the sample is held by the ten biggest clonotypes. Sample: CD4+ or CD8+ T cells sorted from blood, taken in a trial of the OX40 agonist ivuxolimab. The source of these receptors is an adult with an advanced solid tumor such as melanoma, head and neck, liver or kidney cancer.

This chain joins TRBV5-4 and TRBJ2-5; 7 positions match TRBD1. The CDR3 extends over 14 amino acids. Germline V gene lookup returns CDR1 SGHNT and CDR2 YYREEE (reference sequence). Trimming removed 9 bases from V and 1 base from J; junction bases left unmatched: 9. CDR3 coding DNA: TGTGCCATCACAGTGACAGGGATCCAAGAGACCCAGTACTTC. Residues: CAITVTGIQETQYF.

This clone was observed a single time. The chain has TRBV6-5 and TRBJ2-6, with 8 bases lining up with TRBD2. Trimming cost V 5 bases and J 2 bases; bases outside gene matches: 2. There are 15 residues in the CDR3. Germline V CDR1 and CDR2: MNHEY, SVGAGI. DNA for the CDR3: TGTGCCAGCAGTAAGCGGGAGACTGGGGCCAACGTCCTGACTTTC. As protein: CASSKRETGANVLTF.

The chain employs TRBV10-1 and TRBJ1-5; the D is unclear. This CDR3 comprises 13 residues. Trimming left V 10 bases short and J 7 bases short, with 17 bases between. The V gene's germline CDR1 is WNHNN and CDR2 SYGVQD (reference sequence). This CDR3 reads CANRSRRRQPQHF. For the CDR3, the DNA is TGCGCCAACCGAAGCAGGAGAAGGCAGCCCCAGCATTTT.

The chain combines TRBV2 with TRBJ2-7, with D hard to call. The germline V gene has CDR1 SNHLY and CDR2 FYNNEI. Trimming left V 1 base short and J 5 bases short, with 9 bases between. CDR3 length equals 13 residues. DNA of the CDR3: TGTGCCAGCAGTGAAGGGCAGGTCCACGAGCAGTACTTC. Amino acids: CASSEGQVHEQYF.

The V call is TRBV28, the J call TRBJ1-1; the D gene is possibly TRBD1 (5 bases). Trimming stripped 7 bases from V and 3 bases from J, with 12 bases between. The CDR3 has 13 residues. Germline V gene lookup returns CDR1 MDHEN and CDR2 SYDVKM. The CDR3 nucleotides read TGTGCCAGCACCAGAGGGGAGGACACTGAAGCTTTCTTT. Protein product: CASTRGEDTEAFF.

Only one count was recorded for this clone. The chain carries TRBV15 and TRBJ1-5, with 7 bases aligning to TRBD1. Unmatched junction bases numbered 9, after V lost 0 bases and J lost 4 bases. The length of the CDR3 is 17 residues. From germline, CDR1 is LNHNV and CDR2 YYDKDF (reference sequence). CDR3 sequence: CATSRDQGNRGNQPQHF. CDR3 in DNA: TGTGCCACCAGCAGAGATCAGGGGAACAGGGGAAATCAGCCCCAGCATTTT.

The chain couples TRBV4-3 to TRBJ2-3; perhaps TRBD1 as D (6 bases). V lost 1 base to trimming and J lost 1 base, with 6 bases between them. CDR3 length: 14 residues. The germline V gene encodes CDR1 LGHNA and CDR2 YSLEER. CDR3 region: CASSQAGGTDTQYF. The DNA of the CDR3 is TGCGCCAGCAGCCAAGCAGGGGGCACAGATACGCAGTATTTT.

The chain uses TRBV13 and TRBJ2-7; 7 nucleotides line up with TRBD1. The CDR3 totals 16 residues. Trimming at V came to 5 bases and at J to 5 bases, leaving 15 bases not matched to a gene. CDR1 is PRHDT, CDR2 FYEKMQ, per germline (reference sequence). CDR3 bases: TGTGCCAGCAGCGAGCGCAGGGGGTTCGGATTCGACGAGCAGTACTTC. This translates into CASSERRGFGFDEQYF. The variable domain in full, with the rest retrieved from reference TRBV13 and TRBJ2-7, is AAGVIQSPRHLIKEKRETATLKCYPIPRHDTVYWYQQGPGQDPQFLISFYEKMQSDKGSIPDRFSAQQFSDYHSELNMSSLELGDSALYFCASSERRGFGFDEQYFGPGTRLTVT.

This sequence joins TRBV6-1 and TRBJ1-1, with D possibly being TRBD1 (6 bases). Germline lookup yields CDR1 MNHNS and CDR2 SASEGT. V shed 4 bases and J shed 3 bases, with 15 bases lying between them. This CDR3 is 15 amino acids long. CDR3 coding DNA: TGTGCCAGCAGTGGGGGGACACTTGGGGACACTGAAGCTTTCTTT. This gives the protein CASSGGTLGDTEAFF.

The J gene is TRBJ1-4, the V gene TRBV28; D may be TRBD1 (5 bases). This CDR3 has 13 residues. Germline CDR1 and CDR2: MDHEN and SYDVKM. V dropped 3 bases and J dropped 8 bases, with 10 bases sitting between them. The CDR3: CASSFPGGEKLFF. The DNA of the CDR3 is TGTGCCAGCAGTTTCCCCGGGGGGGAAAAACTGTTTTTT.

J is TRBJ1-3 and V is TRBV18; tentative D call: TRBD1 (5 bases). This CDR3 spans 17 amino acids. The germline gives CDR1 KGHSH, CDR2 LQKENI. V was clipped by 5 bases and J by 4 bases, with 21 bases between them. The CDR3 DNA is TGTGCCAGCTCAACCTCCTCTGGGGGGATGCCAGGAAACACCATATATTTT. Translating gives CASSTSSGGMPGNTIYF.

The rearrangement links TRBV9 to TRBJ2-7, with TRBD1 as a possible D gene (5 bases). There are 15 residues in the CDR3. V was shortened by 0 bases and J by 2 bases, with 12 bases between the two germline ends. Germline V gene data show CDR1 as SGDLS and CDR2 as YYNGEE. The CDR3 here is CASSVGQGRTYEQYF. In nucleotides, the CDR3 is TGTGCCAGCAGCGTAGGGCAGGGAAGAACCTACGAGCAGTACTTC.

The chain uses TRBV5-1 and TRBJ2-5, with TRBD2 identical over 8 bases. CDR1 SGHRS and CDR2 YFSETQ come from the germline V gene. This CDR3 is built from 16 residues. V trimming: 4 bases; J trimming: 5 bases; junction bases outside the gene matches: 13. The CDR3 bases are TGCGCCAGCAGCACGGGACTAGGAGGTGCACCCGAGACCCAGTACTTC. Its protein product is CASSTGLGGAPETQYF.

The chain couples TRBV29-1 to TRBJ2-7; D may be TRBD2 (6 bases). Looked up from germline, CDR1 is SQVTM and CDR2 is ANQGSEA. The CDR3 length is 12 residues. Trimming removed 7 bases from V and 1 base from J, with 11 bases in between. CDR3 residues: CSARGLSYEQYF. The CDR3 DNA follows: TGCAGCGCCCGCGGACTATCCTACGAGCAGTACTTC.

The V and J genes are TRBV13 and TRBJ1-6; D gene uncertain. From germline, CDR1 is PRHDT and CDR2 FYEKMQ (reference sequence). V was trimmed by 3 bases and J by 7 bases, leaving 4 bases between them. This CDR3 region has 12 residues. The CDR3 loop is CASSFRNSPLHF. CDR3 DNA: TGTGCCAGCAGCTTCAGAAATTCACCCCTCCACTTT.

The rearrangement uses TRBV15 and TRBJ2-1, with TRBD1 matching over 8 bases. The CDR3 has 15 amino acids. With 0 bases clipped from V and 6 bases from J, the junction kept 4 bases outside the gene matches. Germline values: CDR1 LNHNV, CDR2 YYDKDF (reference sequence). CDR3 nucleotide sequence: TGTGCCACCAGCAGAGATCCGGGACAGGTCAATGAGCAGTTCTTC. As protein: CATSRDPGQVNEQFF.

This rearrangement joins TRBV7-6 to TRBJ1-2, with TRBD1 identical over 9 bases. The CDR3 runs 19 residues. With V trimmed by 4 bases and J by 2 bases, 17 bases remained unmatched. CDR1 is SGHVS, CDR2 FNYEAQ, per germline. This CDR3 reads CASSSLGARTGDKNYGYTF. CDR3 in DNA: TGTGCCAGCAGCTCACTTGGGGCTCGGACAGGGGACAAGAACTATGGCTACACCTTC.

The chain joins TRBV5-5 to TRBJ2-1; D is ambiguous. The CDR3 runs 15 residues. Germline-derived CDR1 and CDR2 are SGHKS and YYEKEE (reference sequence). With 0 bases removed from V and 4 bases from J, the gap between germline ends came to 11 bases. CDR3 sequence (DNA): TGTGCCAGCAGCTTGGGGACGGTGGGTTACAATGAGCAGTTCTTC. Amino acid sequence: CASSLGTVGYNEQFF.

The rearrangement links TRBV7-3 to TRBJ2-7; the match to TRBD2 covers 7 bases. The CDR3 contains 14 residues. The V segment lost 5 bases and the J segment 0 bases; nucleotides outside the gene matches: 4. CDR1 is SGHTA and CDR2 is FQGTGA in the germline V gene. The CDR3 coding sequence is TGTGCCAGCAGCACATCTAGCGGCTCCTACGAGCAGTACTTC. Protein sequence: CASSTSSGSYEQYF.

The chain combines TRBV5-5 with TRBJ1-5; D call uncertain. Germline V gene lookup returns CDR1 SGHKS and CDR2 YYEKEE (reference sequence). V was clipped by 4 bases and J by 3 bases, with 14 bases between them. The CDR3 contains 15 residues. DNA of the CDR3: TGTGCCAGCAGCCCGATGGGCGGCACCAATCAGCCCCAGCATTTT. Its protein is CASSPMGGTNQPQHF.

A single count supports this clone. The chain recombines TRBV11-2 with TRBJ1-1; 7 nucleotides align to TRBD1. Germline values: CDR1 SGHAT, CDR2 FQNNGV. The CDR3 is made up of 13 amino acids. J gave up 5 bases and V 5 bases, and 5 bases lay outside the gene matches. The chain's CDR3 is CASSLAGGTEAFF. The CDR3 coding sequence is TGTGCCAGCAGCCTAGCAGGGGGGACTGAAGCTTTCTTT.

The chain combines TRBV6-1 with TRBJ1-1; maybe TRBD1 (5 bases). Trimming shortened V by 0 bases and J by 4 bases, and 9 bases separated the two germline ends. The CDR3 consists of 14 residues. Germline CDR1 and CDR2: MNHNS and SASEGT. CDR3 in DNA: TGTGCCAGCAGTGAAGCCGGGGGAGGCACTGAAGCTTTCTTT. Its protein product is CASSEAGGGTEAFF.

The rearrangement links TRBV10-3 to TRBJ1-1, with D uncertain. Trimming took 3 bases from V and 1 from J, leaving 9 bases between them. Germline V gives CDR1 ENHRY, CDR2 SYGVKD. The CDR3 runs 14 residues. The CDR3, as DNA: TGTGCCATCAGTGAAACACAGTGGAACACTGAAGCTTTCTTT. Translated: CAISETQWNTEAFF.

The V call is TRBV7-8, the J call TRBJ2-3; no firm D call. The CDR3 has 15 amino acids. Looked up from germline, CDR1 is SGHVS and CDR2 is FQNEAQ. Deletions cut 1 base from V and 2 bases from J, with 10 bases between. The CDR3 DNA sequence: TGTGCCAGCAGCTTAGGGCGTCAGTCCACAGATACGCAGTATTTT. Its translation is CASSLGRQSTDTQYF.

The rearrangement links TRBV5-4 to TRBJ1-1; TRBD1 might be the D (5 bases). Germline V CDR1 and CDR2: SGHNT, YYREEE (reference sequence). The V gene lost 6 bases and the J gene lost 2 bases, with 20 bases spanning the gap. The CDR3 consists of 16 residues. The CDR3: CASTGGGALKNTEAFF. The DNA of the CDR3 is TGTGCCAGCACCGGGGGAGGCGCCCTCAAAAACACTGAAGCTTTCTTT. The entire variable domain, with the rest obtained from reference TRBV5-4 and TRBJ1-1, is as follows: ETGVTQSPTHLIKTRGQQVTLRCSSQSGHNTVSWYQQALGQGPQFIFQYYREEENGRGNFPPRFSGLQFPNYSSELNVNALELDDSALYLCASTGGGALKNTEAFFGQGTRLTVV.

The genes are TRBV9 and TRBJ2-2; D unclear. Germline V gene sequence: CDR1 SGDLS, CDR2 YYNGEE. The CDR3 loop spans 14 amino acids. Between the trimmed V and J ends, which lost 0 bases and 8 bases, there was a span of 11 bases. The CDR3 loop is CASSVERARGELFF. CDR3 coding DNA: TGTGCCAGCAGCGTAGAAAGAGCGCGGGGGGAGCTGTTTTTT.

The rearrangement joins TRBV9 to TRBJ1-5; 7 bases fit TRBD1. Germline lookup yields CDR1 SGDLS and CDR2 YYNGEE. V shed 0 bases, J shed 2 bases, and the junction held 5 bases outside the gene matches. This CDR3 is built from 16 residues. The CDR3 here is CASSVGTGDGNQPQHF. In DNA, the CDR3 is TGTGCCAGCAGCGTAGGAACAGGGGATGGCAATCAGCCCCAGCATTTT.

This rearrangement joins TRBV5-1 to TRBJ1-1; D might be TRBD1 (5 bases). The CDR3 has 17 amino acids. Germline CDR1 is SGHRS and CDR2 is YFSETQ. The germline V and J ends were trimmed by 3 bases and 0 bases, with 18 bases remaining between them. CDR3: CASSSLGEGRMNTEAFF. CDR3 sequence (DNA): TGCGCCAGCAGCTCTTTGGGTGAGGGACGGATGAACACTGAAGCTTTCTTT. The full variable domain, rest sourced from reference TRBV5-1 and TRBJ1-1, is KAGVTQTPRYLIKTRGQQVTLSCSPISGHRSVSWYQQTPGQGLQFLFEYFSETQRNKGNFPGRFSGRQFSNSRSEMNVSTLELGDSALYLCASSSLGEGRMNTEAFFGQGTRLTVV.

This chain connects TRBV7-2 to TRBJ2-7; unclear D gene. Trimming removed 1 base from V and 3 bases from J, with 7 bases in between. The CDR3 runs 13 residues. Germline values: CDR1 SGHTA, CDR2 FQGNSA. The CDR3 region is CASSLVGGYEQYF. In nucleotides, the CDR3 is TGTGCCAGCAGCTTAGTTGGCGGCTACGAGCAGTACTTC.

CDR3 sequence reads: CASSQDEGFEKLFF. CDR3 sequence (DNA): TGCGCCAGCAGCCAAGACGAGGGGTTTGAAAAACTGTTTTTT. V usage is TRBV4-3 and J usage is TRBJ1-4, with D possibly being TRBD1 (5 bases). CDR3 length equals 14 residues. In germline, CDR1 is LGHNA, CDR2 YSLEER. Trimming took off 0 bases at V and 7 bases at J, with 9 bases between the two ends.